The 20 T cell receptor beta chains in this list originate from one sample, sequenced in a study of cytomegalovirus exposure and HLA in healthy donors. PCR employed 60 Vbeta and 13 Jbeta primers. The table came from immunoSEQ multiplex PCR; TCRdb's copy has only in-frame clones and leaves some out. The table for this sample gives over 55,000 clones. Source material: PBMCs. These receptors were collected from a boy aged 5-17 years in good health and CMV-seronegative.

This chain uses TRBV5-4 with TRBJ1-2, with TRBD1 matching 7 bases. The germline gives CDR1 SGHNT, CDR2 YYREEE (reference sequence). The trim removed 0 bases at V and 5 bases at J, leaving 4 bases unmatched. CDR3 length equals 14 residues. The CDR3 DNA sequence: TGTGCCAGCAGCTTGGGACAGGGCTTATATGGCTACACCTTC. This translates into CASSLGQGLYGYTF.

The rearrangement uses TRBV6-6 and TRBJ2-7, with D perhaps matching TRBD1 (6 bases). Trimming left V 4 bases short and J 0 bases short, with 10 bases between. Germline V lookup: CDR1 MNHNY, CDR2 SVGAGI (reference sequence). This CDR3 is built from 14 residues. CDR3 residues: CASSFDRPSYEQYF. Here the CDR3 DNA reads TGTGCCAGCAGTTTTGACAGGCCCTCCTACGAGCAGTACTTC.

DNA for the CDR3: TGCAGCGTTGAAGATTCGGTTACCCGGCCGGAAGCTTGGAGCGGCTACACCTTC. Translating gives CSVEDSVTRPEAWSGYTF. The V and J genes are TRBV29-1 and TRBJ1-2; no clear D gene. Germline V gene sequence: CDR1 SQVTM, CDR2 ANQGSEA. The length of the CDR3 is 18 residues. The ends were cut back, 0 bases at V and 8 bases at J, with 28 bases in the middle.

This chain links TRBV25-1 with TRBJ2-1, with D possibly TRBD1 on 5 matching bases. The V end lost 7 bases, the J end lost 3 bases, and 10 bases lay between the germline ends. CDR1 and CDR2 from the germline V gene are MGHDK and SYGVNS. CDR3 length: 13 residues. CDR3 DNA sequence: TGTGCCAGCATCTCAGGGTACTACAATGAGCAGTTCTTC. It specifies CASISGYYNEQFF.

The rearrangement links TRBV11-2 to TRBJ2-1; 8 bases align to TRBD2. Germline values: CDR1 SGHAT, CDR2 FQNNGV. With V trimmed by 4 bases and J by 0 bases, 11 bases remained unmatched. CDR3 size: 18 residues. This chain's CDR3 is CASSSPAGAPSSYNEQFF. The CDR3, as DNA: TGTGCCAGCAGCTCACCAGCGGGGGCCCCAAGCTCCTACAATGAGCAGTTCTTC.

The chain couples TRBV9 to TRBJ2-1, with D tentatively TRBD2 (7 bases). With 1 base removed from V and 7 bases from J, the gap between germline ends came to 15 bases. The V gene's germline CDR1 is SGDLS and CDR2 YYNGEE. The CDR3 runs to 15 residues. CDR3 coding DNA: TGTGCCAGCAGCGTACTCGATGAGGGGGGGAATGAGCAGTTCTTC. It specifies CASSVLDEGGNEQFF.

This sequence joins TRBV5-1 and TRBJ2-2; 9 bases match TRBD1. This CDR3 has 15 amino acids. Germline assignment: CDR1 SGHRS and CDR2 YFSETQ. J lost 7 bases, V lost 4 bases, and 8 bases had no gene match. This chain's CDR3 is CASSQTGTGFGELFF. For the CDR3, the DNA is TGCGCCAGCAGCCAAACCGGGACAGGGTTCGGGGAGCTGTTTTTT.

V usage is TRBV7-2 and J usage is TRBJ1-1; the D gene is possibly TRBD1 (6 bases). V was trimmed by 4 bases and J by 5 bases, leaving 11 bases between them. From germline, CDR1 is SGHTA and CDR2 FQGNSA. The CDR3 runs to 13 residues. CDR3 amino acids: CASSSTGPTEAFF. The CDR3 DNA is TGTGCCAGCAGCTCGACAGGTCCTACTGAAGCTTTCTTT.

The gene calls are TRBV30 and TRBJ1-3, with no clear D. CDR1 GTSNPN and CDR2 SVGIG come from the germline V gene (reference sequence). There are 15 residues in the CDR3. V was shortened by 0 bases and J by 0 bases, with 9 bases between the two germline ends. The CDR3 protein is CAWSVPRGSGNTIYF. DNA for the CDR3: TGTGCCTGGAGTGTTCCCCGGGGCTCTGGAAACACCATATATTTT.

The V call is TRBV10-3, the J call TRBJ1-1; D possibly corresponds to TRBD1 (6 bases). The ends were cut back, 8 bases at V and 4 bases at J, with 20 bases in the middle. The CDR3 has 15 residues. Germline CDR1 and CDR2: ENHRY and SYGVKD. The DNA of the CDR3 is TGTGCCATCCGGACGTCGGGGGGGCGGGTCACTGAAGCTTTCTTT. Its protein is CAIRTSGGRVTEAFF.

On this clone: The sample has other DNA sequences that encode this CDR3 too. The chain couples TRBV30 to TRBJ2-7, with TRBD1 matching over 9 bases. V trimming: 5 bases; J trimming: 0 bases; junction bases outside the gene matches: 5. This CDR3 spans 14 amino acids. The germline V gene has CDR1 GTSNPN and CDR2 SVGIG (reference sequence). This CDR3 reads CAWQGTGFSYEQYF. DNA of the CDR3: TGTGCCTGGCAAGGGACAGGGTTCTCCTACGAGCAGTACTTC. Full variable domain (rest looked up from reference TRBV30 and TRBJ2-7): SQTIHQWPATLVQPVGSPLSLECTVEGTSNPNLYWYRQAAGRGLQLLFYSVGIGQISSEVPQNLSASRPQDRQFILSSKKLLLSDSGFYLCAWQGTGFSYEQYFGPGTRLTVT.

The V call is TRBV5-1, the J call TRBJ2-1; TRBD1 aligns across 11 bases. CDR1 SGHRS and CDR2 YFSETQ come from the germline V gene. This CDR3 is built from 15 residues. J was trimmed by 6 bases and V by 6 bases; bases with no gene match: 8. The CDR3 reads CASTDRGRSSNEQFF. CDR3 coding DNA: TGCGCCAGCACGGACAGGGGGCGCTCCAGCAATGAGCAGTTCTTC.

The J gene is TRBJ1-1, the V gene TRBV7-2; 9 positions match TRBD1. Germline values: CDR1 SGHTA, CDR2 FQGNSA. The CDR3 is 14 residues long. After removal of 6 bases from V and 5 bases from J, the junction contained 7 bases not matched to a gene. The CDR3 sequence is CASSSTGGLTEAFF. The CDR3 nucleotides are TGTGCCAGCAGTTCCACAGGGGGCCTTACTGAAGCTTTCTTT.

The rearrangement uses TRBV9 and TRBJ2-1; TRBD1 agrees at 8 bases. Trimming removed 4 bases from V and 3 bases from J; junction bases left unmatched: 6. This CDR3 region has 15 residues. Germline V CDR1 and CDR2: SGDLS, YYNGEE. DNA of the CDR3: TGTGCCAGCAGCAAGACCGGGACAGGCTACAATGAGCAGTTCTTC. Residues: CASSKTGTGYNEQFF.

This chain joins TRBV4-2 and TRBJ2-7; 9 nucleotides align to TRBD2. The CDR3 has 19 residues. Trimming cost V 2 bases and J 3 bases; bases outside gene matches: 17. From germline, CDR1 is LGHNA and CDR2 YNFKEQ. The CDR3 here is CASSQSPEGGGRVFYEQYF. The CDR3 nucleotides are TGTGCCAGCAGCCAATCCCCGGAGGGGGGCGGGAGGGTCTTCTACGAGCAGTACTTC.

The rearrangement links TRBV7-9 to TRBJ2-1; 12 bases fit TRBD2. Germline CDR1 is SEHNR and CDR2 is FQNEAQ (reference sequence). The trim removed 5 bases at V and 0 bases at J, leaving 2 bases unmatched. CDR3 size: 16 residues. The CDR3 sequence: CASSTTSGSSYNEQFF. The CDR3 coding sequence is TGTGCCAGCAGCACGACTAGCGGGAGCTCCTACAATGAGCAGTTCTTC.

The chain joins TRBV6-6 to TRBJ1-3; TRBD1 matches at 10 bases. The CDR3 runs to 15 residues. From germline, CDR1 is MNHNY and CDR2 SVGAGI (reference sequence). The V gene end was trimmed by 6 bases and the J gene end by 5 bases; junction bases not matched to a gene: 7. The CDR3 spells CASSPGQGIRNTIYF. In DNA, the CDR3 is TGTGCCAGCAGCCCGGGACAGGGGATTCGAAACACCATATATTTT.

This chain connects TRBV29-1 to TRBJ2-3, with D uncertain. The CDR3 is 14 amino acids. Trimming took off 4 bases at V and 0 bases at J, with 11 bases between the two ends. In germline, CDR1 is SQVTM, CDR2 ANQGSEA. The CDR3 bases are TGCAGCGTTGTGTTGCTGCGGAGCACAGATACGCAGTATTTT. It is translated as CSVVLLRSTDTQYF.

The chain couples TRBV29-1 to TRBJ2-1; TRBD1 aligns across 10 bases. The CDR3 loop spans 14 amino acids. The V gene's germline CDR1 is SQVTM and CDR2 ANQGSEA. The trim removed 6 bases at V and 6 bases at J, leaving 8 bases unmatched. CDR3 DNA: TGCAGCGTCGCCGGGACAGGGGACATCAATGAGCAGTTCTTC. It yields the protein CSVAGTGDINEQFF.

This chain links TRBV6-5 with TRBJ1-2; 12 positions agree with TRBD1. Germline CDR1 and CDR2: MNHEY and SVGAGI. V dropped 6 bases and J dropped 7; count of bases not matched to a gene: 6. The CDR3 consists of 14 residues. CDR3 sequence (DNA): TGTGCCAGCAGGTGGGACAGGGGGCGCTTTGGCTACACCTTC. It codes for CASRWDRGRFGYTF.